This is a list of T cell receptor beta chains from one sample in a study of human T cells and chemical hapten exposure. One entry per CDR3 protein results from TCRdb running MiXCR on the RACE reads. The table lists 90,000 to 110,000 distinct CDR3 sequences, less than 40% of them singletons. The sequences come from whole blood, collected in connection with sensitization to the hapten diphenylcyclopropenone (DPC). The receptors were gathered from a man aged 35 to 55 with alopecia areata. Some clones in this sample may be carry-over from other donors' samples. Each CDR3 is given with its conserved first and last residue. The D gene is left open where the match is weak. Size is omitted from some rows. Given values are once, few, many or a class for expanded clones.

cdr3_aa cdr3_nt d_call clone_size j_call v_call
CASSYEGAAKNIQYF TGTGCCAGCAGTTACGAGGGAGCGGCCAAAAACATTCAGTACTTC NA few TRBJ2-4 TRBV6-6
CASSHPPKRDRGTDTQYF TGTGCCAGCAGCCATCCTCCGAAGCGGGACCGGGGCACAGATACGCAGTATTTT NA NA TRBJ2-3 TRBV3-2
CASSPKLLGREYF TGTGCCAGCAGTCCTAAACTACTAGGAAGAGAGTATTTT NA NA TRBJ2-3 TRBV7-2
CASSSGDRKNIQYF TGTGCCAGCAGTTCAGGGGACAGAAAAAACATTCAGTACTTC TRBD1 NA TRBJ2-4 TRBV28
CAISGPRTSGGDEQFF TGTGCCATCAGTGGACCTCGGACTAGCGGTGGGGACGAGCAGTTCTTC TRBD2 NA TRBJ2-1 TRBV10-3
CSAGTSGRSSGTGELFF TGCAGCGCCGGGACTAGCGGGAGATCCTCGGGCACCGGGGAGCTGTTTTTT TRBD2 NA TRBJ2-2 TRBV29-1
CASSAGRRGANVLTF TGTGCCAGCAGTGCAGGACGCCGGGGGGCCAACGTCCTGACTTTC NA once TRBJ2-6 TRBV6-2/TRBV6-3
CATRGVTGELFF TGTGCCACACGGGGGGTCACCGGGGAGCTGTTTTTT TRBD2 NA TRBJ2-2 TRBV24-1
CASSTQGYEQYF TGTGCCAGCAGTACCCAGGGGTACGAGCAGTACTTC NA NA TRBJ2-7 TRBV28
CASSYNGDTEAFF TGTGCCAGCAGTTACAATGGGGACACTGAAGCTTTCTTT NA NA TRBJ1-1 TRBV6-2/TRBV6-3
CASSLNGKIDTQYF TGTGCCAGCAGTTTGAACGGGAAGATAGATACGCAGTATTTT NA few TRBJ2-3 TRBV6-1
CASRGTNTDTQYF TGTGCCAGCAGGGGGACCAACACAGATACGCAGTATTTT NA NA TRBJ2-3 TRBV2
CASSFGGERTDTQYF TGTGCCAGCAGTTTTGGGGGGGAAAGGACAGATACGCAGTATTTT TRBD2 NA TRBJ2-3 TRBV6-6
CASSQSSGRTGGYTF TGTGCCAGCAGCCAAAGTTCCGGACGTACTGGGGGCTACACCTTC NA NA TRBJ1-2 TRBV3-1
CASSEWDKGRGTGTNEQFF TGTGCCAGCAGTGAATGGGACAAAGGTCGTGGGACAGGGACCAATGAGCAGTTCTTC TRBD1 NA TRBJ2-1 TRBV25-1
CASSPRVGTEAFF TGTGCCAGCAGCCCCAGGGTAGGCACTGAAGCTTTCTTT NA few TRBJ1-1 TRBV3-1
CATSFGAYNEQFF TGTGCCACCAGCTTTGGAGCTTACAATGAGCAGTTCTTC NA few TRBJ2-1 TRBV15
CASSPMWGHTDTQYF TGTGCCAGCAGCCCTATGTGGGGTCACACAGATACGCAGTATTTT NA NA TRBJ2-3 TRBV5-4
CSVAPGRGGQETQYF TGCAGCGTTGCCCCGGGGCGGGGAGGCCAAGAGACCCAGTACTTC NA few TRBJ2-5 TRBV29-1
CASSSAGLAGLTDTQYF TGTGCCAGCAGTTCTGCTGGGCTAGCGGGTTTAACAGATACGCAGTATTTT TRBD2 NA TRBJ2-3 TRBV6-5
CSARFDRNQPQHF TGCAGTGCTAGATTTGACCGAAATCAGCCCCAGCATTTT NA NA TRBJ1-5 TRBV20-1
CASSFGTPSSGNTIYF TGTGCCAGCAGCTTCGGGACCCCAAGCTCTGGAAACACCATATATTTT NA NA TRBJ1-3 TRBV7-2
CASSISQGNTIYF TGCGCCAGCAGCATATCACAGGGAAACACCATATATTTT NA few TRBJ1-3 TRBV5-1
CAWSGITRANVLTF TGTGCCTGGAGTGGCATTACTAGGGCCAACGTCCTGACTTTC NA NA TRBJ2-6 TRBV30
CASSLGATNYNEQFF TGTGCCAGCAGCTTGGGGGCAACGAACTACAATGAGCAGTTCTTC NA NA TRBJ2-1 TRBV7-2
CASSHRDRVDNEQFF TGTGCCAGCAGTCACCGGGACAGGGTGGACAATGAGCAGTTCTTC TRBD1 NA TRBJ2-1 TRBV28
CASSQDLREPRDTQYF TGCGCCAGCAGCCAAGATTTGAGGGAGCCCCGAGATACGCAGTATTTT NA few TRBJ2-3 TRBV4-3
CASSLARGRRGETQYF TGTGCCAGCAGCTTAGCACGGGGGAGAAGGGGGGAGACCCAGTACTTC NA NA TRBJ2-5 TRBV7-8
CASSSPGQEPYEQYF TGTGCCAGCAGTTCTCCGGGACAGGAACCCTACGAGCAGTACTTC TRBD1 NA TRBJ2-7 TRBV12-3/TRBV12-4
CATSGREPKTQYF TGTGCCACCAGTGGCCGGGAGCCTAAGACCCAGTACTTC NA few TRBJ2-5 TRBV24-1
CASSLSLAGAQETQYF TGTGCCAGCAGTTTGTCCCTAGCGGGGGCCCAAGAGACCCAGTACTTC TRBD2 many TRBJ2-5 TRBV27
CASSTGGGLAAPDTQYF TGCGCCAGCTCGACGGGGGGGGGACTAGCGGCCCCCGATACGCAGTATTTT TRBD2 few TRBJ2-3 TRBV10-2
CASSTGTDTGELFF TGTGCCAGCAGCACCGGGACGGACACCGGGGAGCTGTTTTTT NA NA TRBJ2-2 TRBV7-8
CSASQGLAGEQYF TGCAGTGCTAGCCAAGGACTAGCGGGGGAGCAGTACTTC TRBD2 few TRBJ2-7 TRBV20-1
CASSQETSNTGELFF TGCGCCAGCAGCCAAGAAACCTCGAACACCGGGGAGCTGTTTTTT NA NA TRBJ2-2 TRBV4-1
CAWPPRDRGQTEAFF TGTGCCTGGCCCCCTAGGGACAGGGGGCAAACTGAAGCTTTCTTT TRBD1 NA TRBJ1-1 TRBV30
CASSVAGAGVTDTQYF TGTGCCAGCAGCGTAGCGGGGGCAGGGGTCACAGATACGCAGTATTTT NA few TRBJ2-3 TRBV9
CSVDGVGGANEKLFF TGCAGCGTTGATGGGGTCGGGGGTGCTAATGAAAAACTGTTTTTT NA NA TRBJ1-4 TRBV29-1
CASSADRGGQFF TGTGCCAGCAGCGCCGACAGGGGCGGGCAGTTCTTC TRBD1 few TRBJ2-1 TRBV7-2
CAISELNIPYEQYF TGTGCCATCAGTGAGTTAAATATCCCATACGAGCAGTACTTC NA NA TRBJ2-7 TRBV10-3
CASSPRLAGADTQYF TGTGCCAGCAGCCCCAGACTAGCGGGGGCAGATACGCAGTATTTT TRBD2 NA TRBJ2-3 TRBV6-5
CASSVVGTSGKNEQFF TGTGCCAGCAGCGTAGTTGGGACTAGCGGGAAAAATGAGCAGTTCTTC TRBD2 NA TRBJ2-1 TRBV9
CASSQYAGSGQPQHF TGCGCCAGCAGCCAATATGCAGGGTCCGGACAGCCCCAGCATTTT NA NA TRBJ1-5 TRBV4-1
CASSLLQMAGGNEQFF TGTGCCAGCAGCCTATTGCAAATGGCGGGGGGCAATGAGCAGTTCTTC TRBD2 NA TRBJ2-1 TRBV12-3/TRBV12-4
CASSPGLQAGEQFF TGTGCCAGCTCACCGGGACTCCAGGCTGGTGAGCAGTTCTTC NA few TRBJ2-1 TRBV18
CSARGGAGETQYF TGCAGTGCTAGAGGGGGGGCCGGGGAGACCCAGTACTTC NA few TRBJ2-5 TRBV20-1
CSASPGLAGGLTQYF TGCAGTGCTAGCCCCGGACTAGCGGGAGGGCTGACGCAGTATTTT TRBD2 NA TRBJ2-3 TRBV20-1
CASSQGLPTGPQHF TGCGCCAGCAGCCAGGGGCTACCGACCGGGCCCCAGCATTTT NA NA TRBJ1-5 TRBV4-3
CASSLTAGSSGELFF TGTGCCAGCAGCCTCACAGCGGGGTCCTCCGGGGAGCTGTTTTTT TRBD2 NA TRBJ2-2 TRBV3-1
CASSYTSGYPDTQYF TGTGCCAGCAGTTACACTAGCGGGTACCCGGATACGCAGTATTTT TRBD2 NA TRBJ2-3 TRBV6-5
CASSPSSLQETQYF TGTGCCAGCAGTCCGTCTAGCCTCCAAGAGACCCAGTACTTC NA few TRBJ2-5 TRBV6-2/TRBV6-3
CASSLAIQETQYF TGTGCCAGCAGCTTGGCCATCCAAGAGACCCAGTACTTC NA NA TRBJ2-5 TRBV5-5
CASSSIDSSGKKQPQHF TGTGCCAGCAGTTCGATTGACAGCTCTGGAAAAAAACAGCCCCAGCATTTT NA NA TRBJ1-5 TRBV6-2/TRBV6-3
CASTPSSETQYF TGTGCCAGCACCCCCTCATCAGAGACCCAGTACTTC NA NA TRBJ2-5 TRBV12-3/TRBV12-4
CASSILAGVGIWTGELFF TGTGCCAGCAGCATACTAGCGGGAGTAGGTATTTGGACCGGGGAGCTGTTTTTT TRBD2 NA TRBJ2-2 TRBV12-3/TRBV12-4